The source of this T cell receptor (beta chain) is a study of blood T cell repertoires in COVID-19. Seattle researchers signed up patients amid active infection and tracked them longitudinally. This CDR3 has 13 residues. The germline gives CDR1 SQVTM, CDR2 ANQGSEA. V lost 3 bases to trimming and J lost 1 base, with 9 bases between them. The repertoire was sequenced with immunoSEQ multiplex PCR; TCRdb's copy has only in-frame clones and lacks some. The sample carries about 160,000 clones, approximately 79% recorded once. Sequencing was carried out using peripheral blood. This TCR came from a woman aged 55 to 70 with COVID-19, enrolled during active disease. The J gene is TRBJ1-1, the V gene TRBV29-1; weak D call: TRBD1 (5 bases). CDR3 DNA: TGCAGCGTTGACCAGGGAACGAACACTGAAGCTTTCTTT. Translation gives CSVDQGTNTEAFF.